This T cell receptor (beta chain) was captured by sequencing in a study of Tregs in tolerant kidney transplant recipients. The method was immunoSEQ multiplex PCR; TCRdb's version includes in-frame clones alone and lacks a portion of them. The table lists tens of thousands of clones, 65% to 85% of them singletons, with about 4.5% in the top ten. Germline V CDR1 and CDR2: LGHNA, YSLEER. V dropped 4 bases and J dropped 7 bases, with 17 bases sitting between them. This CDR3 contains 14 residues. Sequenced sample: CD4+ T cells from blood. This chain connects TRBV4-3 to TRBJ2-7; D is possibly TRBD2 (5 bases). This receptor was obtained from a human donor in good health. In nucleotides, the CDR3 is TGCGCCAGCAGCCCACTCGGACTGTTAGAGGAGCAGTACTTC. Translating gives CASSPLGLLEEQYF.